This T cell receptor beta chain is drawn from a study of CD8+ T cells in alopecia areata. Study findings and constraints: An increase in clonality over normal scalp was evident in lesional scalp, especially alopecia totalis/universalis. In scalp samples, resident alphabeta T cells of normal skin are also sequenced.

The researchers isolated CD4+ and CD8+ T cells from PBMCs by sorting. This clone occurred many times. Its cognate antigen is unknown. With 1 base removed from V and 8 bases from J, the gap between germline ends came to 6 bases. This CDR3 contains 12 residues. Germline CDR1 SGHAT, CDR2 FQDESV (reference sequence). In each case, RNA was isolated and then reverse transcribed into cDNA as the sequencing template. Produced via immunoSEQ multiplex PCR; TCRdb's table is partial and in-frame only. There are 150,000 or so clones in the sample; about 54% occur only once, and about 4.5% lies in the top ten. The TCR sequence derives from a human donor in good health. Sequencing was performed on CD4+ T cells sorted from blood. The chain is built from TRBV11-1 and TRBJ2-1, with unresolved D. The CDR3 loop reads CASSLGGDEQFF. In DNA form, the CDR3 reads TGTGCCAGCAGCTTAGGTGGGGATGAGCAGTTCTTC.